The rows below give T cell receptor beta chains drawn from one sample of a study of T-cell memory formation after mild COVID-19. MiXCR, applied by TCRdb to the 5' RACE reads, yields one record per CDR3 protein. The sample carries about 320,000 distinct CDR3 sequences, approximately 15% recorded once. Sequenced material: PBMCs or a T cell subset sorted from them (not recorded which). The receptors shown here come from a man between 18 and 29 years old who had mild COVID-19 (a few samples of this study predate the infection). Cell type and time point are not known. Both conserved end residues are part of each CDR3. The D gene is left open where the match is weak. Not every row has a clone size; where given, it reads once, few, many or a size class.

CDR3nt | CDR3aa | abundance | j_gene | d_gene | v_gene
TGTGCCAGCAGTCCTACAGGGGATTGGGATCAGCCCCAGCATTTT | CASSPTGDWDQPQHF | few | TRBJ1-5 | TRBD1 | TRBV5-8
TGTGCCAGCAGCTCGCCAAAGCTAGCGGGGGTATCCTCCTACAATGAGCAGTTCTTC | CASSSPKLAGVSSYNEQFF | many | TRBJ2-1 | TRBD2 | TRBV7-8
TGCGCCAGCAGCCAAGAGCATACCGCTTTCTATGGCTACACCTTC | CASSQEHTAFYGYTF | few | TRBJ1-2 | NA | TRBV4-3
TGCAGTGCTAGAGATCGGGGGGCCTGGGAGCAGTACTTC | CSARDRGAWEQYF | NA | TRBJ2-7 | NA | TRBV20-1
TGTGCCAGCAGCTGGGCCAGTGGATCTAGAACCGGGGAGCTGTTTTTT | CASSWASGSRTGELFF | few | TRBJ2-2 | NA | TRBV7-9
TGTGCCAGCAGGCTCAAACGAGGGTCCTACAATGAGCAGTTCTTC | CASRLKRGSYNEQFF | NA | TRBJ2-1 | NA | TRBV28
TGTGCCAGCAGGAGGGAATGGAACACTGAAGCTTTCTTT | CASRREWNTEAFF | NA | TRBJ1-1 | NA | TRBV6-5
TGTGCCAGCAGCTGGACTAGCGGGGCTCTCAATGAGCAGTTCTTC | CASSWTSGALNEQFF | NA | TRBJ2-1 | TRBD2 | TRBV7-3
TGTGCCAGCAGTGTGGATCGGTGGGGGACACCCCAAGAGACCCAGTACTTC | CASSVDRWGTPQETQYF | NA | TRBJ2-5 | NA | TRBV6-1
TGTGCCTGGGGGTCGGAACGGAACTATGGCTACACCTTC | CAWGSERNYGYTF | once | TRBJ1-2 | NA | TRBV30
TGTGCCAGCAGCTTAGGGGCAGGGGCGATTGGGACCCAGCATTTT | CASSLGAGAIGTQHF | NA | TRBJ1-5 | NA | TRBV7-9
TGCGCCAGCAGCCAAGGACTATCGAACACCGGGGAGCTGTTTTTT | CASSQGLSNTGELFF | few | TRBJ2-2 | NA | TRBV4-1
TGTGCCAGCAGTTTAGGGTACAGGGCCCAGACCCAGTACTTC | CASSLGYRAQTQYF | few | TRBJ2-5 | NA | TRBV12-3/TRBV12-4
TGTGCCAGCAGCTTAGGGGCCAGGGTTTCCTATGGCTACACCTTC | CASSLGARVSYGYTF | NA | TRBJ1-2 | NA | TRBV7-2
TGTGCCAGCCCAACCTGGGGACAGGGGTATACTGAAGCTTTCTTT | CASPTWGQGYTEAFF | many | TRBJ1-1 | TRBD1 | TRBV7-9
TGTGCCAGCAGCCCGGCCAGGGGGCGTGAGCAGTTCTTC | CASSPARGREQFF | few | TRBJ2-1 | TRBD1 | TRBV9
TGTGCCAGCAGCTTAGCGGGGAATAGCAATCAGCCCCAGCATTTT | CASSLAGNSNQPQHF | NA | TRBJ1-5 | NA | TRBV7-2
TGTGCCAGCAGTTCTACACTAGCGGGGGGACTCACAGATACGCAGTATTTT | CASSSTLAGGLTDTQYF | few | TRBJ2-3 | TRBD2 | TRBV28
TGCGCCAGCAGCTCCTTGGGATCGTCAGACTACGAGCAGTTCTTC | CASSSLGSSDYEQFF | few | TRBJ2-1 | NA | TRBV5-1
TGTGCCAGCAGCGTAGCTACGACGATCGGGGAGCTGTTTTTT | CASSVATTIGELFF | NA | TRBJ2-2 | NA | TRBV9
TGTGCCAGCAGCTTGATGGGCCAGGACCATCAGCCCCAGCATTTT | CASSLMGQDHQPQHF | NA | TRBJ1-5 | NA | TRBV5-6
TGTGCCAGCAGACTCACGGGGGGGAGCACAGATACGCAGTATTTT | CASRLTGGSTDTQYF | few | TRBJ2-3 | TRBD2 | TRBV2